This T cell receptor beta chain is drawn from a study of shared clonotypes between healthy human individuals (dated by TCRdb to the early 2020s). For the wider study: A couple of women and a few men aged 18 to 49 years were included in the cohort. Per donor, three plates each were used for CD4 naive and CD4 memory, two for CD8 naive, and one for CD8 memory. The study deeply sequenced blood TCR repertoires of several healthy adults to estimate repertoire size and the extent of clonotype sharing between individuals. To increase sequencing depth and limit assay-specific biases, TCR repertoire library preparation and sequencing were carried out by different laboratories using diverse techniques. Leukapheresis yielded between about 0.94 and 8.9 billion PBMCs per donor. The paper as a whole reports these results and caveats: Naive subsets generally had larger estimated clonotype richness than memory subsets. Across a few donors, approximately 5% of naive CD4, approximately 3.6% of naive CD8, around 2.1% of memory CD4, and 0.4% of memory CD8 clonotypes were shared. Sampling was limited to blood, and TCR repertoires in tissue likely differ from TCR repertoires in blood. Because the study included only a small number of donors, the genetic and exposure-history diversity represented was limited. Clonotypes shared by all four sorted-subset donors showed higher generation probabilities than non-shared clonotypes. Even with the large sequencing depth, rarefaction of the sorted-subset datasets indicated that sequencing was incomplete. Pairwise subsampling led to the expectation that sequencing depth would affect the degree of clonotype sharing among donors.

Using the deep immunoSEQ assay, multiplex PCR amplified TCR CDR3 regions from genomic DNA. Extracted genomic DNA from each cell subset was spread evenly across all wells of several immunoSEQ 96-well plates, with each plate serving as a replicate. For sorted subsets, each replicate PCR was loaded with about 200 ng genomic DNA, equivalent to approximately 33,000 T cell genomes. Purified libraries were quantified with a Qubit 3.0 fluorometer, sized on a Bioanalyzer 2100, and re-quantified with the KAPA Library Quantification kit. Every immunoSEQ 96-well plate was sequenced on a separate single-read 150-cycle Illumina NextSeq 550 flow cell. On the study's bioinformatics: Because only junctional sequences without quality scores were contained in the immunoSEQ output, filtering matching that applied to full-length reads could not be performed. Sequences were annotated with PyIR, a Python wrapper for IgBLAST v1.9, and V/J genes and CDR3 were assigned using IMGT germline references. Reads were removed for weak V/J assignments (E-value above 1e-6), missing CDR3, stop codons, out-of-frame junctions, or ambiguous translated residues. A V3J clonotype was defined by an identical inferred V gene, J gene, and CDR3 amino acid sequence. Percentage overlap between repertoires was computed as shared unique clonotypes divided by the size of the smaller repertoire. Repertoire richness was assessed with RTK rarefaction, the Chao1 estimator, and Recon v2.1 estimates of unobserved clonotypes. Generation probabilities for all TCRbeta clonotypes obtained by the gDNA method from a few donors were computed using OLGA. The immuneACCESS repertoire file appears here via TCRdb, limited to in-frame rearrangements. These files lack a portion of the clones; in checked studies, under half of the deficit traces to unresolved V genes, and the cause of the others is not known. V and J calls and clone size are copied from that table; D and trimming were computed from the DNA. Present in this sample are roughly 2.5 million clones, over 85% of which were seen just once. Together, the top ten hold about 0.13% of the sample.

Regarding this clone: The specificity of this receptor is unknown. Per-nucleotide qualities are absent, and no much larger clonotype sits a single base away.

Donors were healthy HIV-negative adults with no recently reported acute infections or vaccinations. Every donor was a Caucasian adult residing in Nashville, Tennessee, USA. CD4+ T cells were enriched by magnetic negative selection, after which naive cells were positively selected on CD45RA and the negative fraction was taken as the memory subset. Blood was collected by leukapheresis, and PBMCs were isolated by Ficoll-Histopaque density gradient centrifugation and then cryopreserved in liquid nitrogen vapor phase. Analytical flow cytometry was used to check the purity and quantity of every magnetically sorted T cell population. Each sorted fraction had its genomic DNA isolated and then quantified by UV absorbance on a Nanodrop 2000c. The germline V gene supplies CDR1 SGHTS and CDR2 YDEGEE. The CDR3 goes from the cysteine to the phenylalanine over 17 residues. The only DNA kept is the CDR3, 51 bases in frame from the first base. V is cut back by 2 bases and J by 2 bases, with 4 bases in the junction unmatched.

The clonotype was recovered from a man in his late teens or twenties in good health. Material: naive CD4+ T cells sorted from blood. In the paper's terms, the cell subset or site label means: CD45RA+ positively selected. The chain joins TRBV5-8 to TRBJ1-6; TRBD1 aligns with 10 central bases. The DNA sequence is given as TGTGCCAGCAGCTTTTCCGGGACAGGGGCCTATAATTCACCCCTCCACTTT. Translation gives CASSFSGTGAYNSPLHF.